These 9 T cell receptor beta chains came from one sample sequenced in a study of Graves' ophthalmopathy and Graves' hyperthyroidism. The sequenced template was RNA, covering the TCR beta CDR3 region. RT-PCR with HTBI primers came first, then second-round multiplex PCR. From the multiplex PCR reads, TCRdb called clonotypes with MiXCR, one entry per CDR3 protein. The sample consists of roughly 500,000 distinct CDR3 sequences, approximately 15% of them appearing once. The sequencing input was blood. The receptors here all came from a woman in her twenties or thirties with Graves' ophthalmopathy.

This clonotype came up many times. The CDR3 nucleotides read TGTGCCAGCAGTCAGACACGAAACTTCGGACAGTTGAACACTGAAGCTTTCTTT. It specifies CASSQTRNFGQLNTEAFF. This chain joins TRBV6-4 and TRBJ1-1, with a weak D call TRBD1 (6 bases). The CDR3 contains 18 residues. In germline, CDR1 is MRHNA, CDR2 SNTAGT. V was cut by 5 bases and J by 0 bases, with 22 bases left in between.

This clonotype was picked up many times. This chain links TRBV6-2 or TRBV6-3 with TRBJ2-5, with D maybe TRBD1 (5 bases). Per the germline V gene, CDR1 is MNHEY and CDR2 is SVGEGT. The CDR3 contains 15 residues. Trimming stripped 2 bases from V and 4 bases from J, with 14 bases between. The CDR3 region is CASSYRGHPRETQYF. The CDR3 nucleotides read TGTGCCAGCAGTTACCGCGGACACCCCCGAGAGACCCAGTACTTC.

This clonotype was recorded a few times. The rearrangement uses TRBV3-1 and TRBJ1-1; 10 nucleotides line up with TRBD1. After removal of 5 bases from V and 4 bases from J, the junction contained 7 bases not matched to a gene. Germline V gives CDR1 LGHDT, CDR2 YNNKEL (reference sequence). This CDR3 has 15 residues. CDR3 DNA: TGTGCCAGCAGCAGGGGGACAGGGGTCGGCACTGAAGCTTTCTTT. It encodes CASSRGTGVGTEAFF.

There are many counts of this clonotype. The chain employs TRBV20-1 and TRBJ1-1; no clear D gene. Between the trimmed V and J ends, which lost 4 bases and 0 bases, there was a span of 15 bases. The CDR3 contains 15 residues. In germline, CDR1 is DFQATT, CDR2 SNEGSKA (reference sequence). For the CDR3, the DNA is TGCAGTGCTACGAACTTAGGGCCGGTGAACACTGAAGCTTTCTTT. This encodes CSATNLGPVNTEAFF.

At least ten counts were recorded for this clonotype. The CDR3 loop is CASSLKQGYTEAFF. In nucleotides, the CDR3 is TGTGCCAGCAGCCTAAAACAGGGCTACACTGAAGCTTTCTTT. The chain recombines TRBV6-1 with TRBJ1-1, with D possibly being TRBD1 (6 bases). The CDR3 runs to 14 residues. The germline V gene has CDR1 MNHNS and CDR2 SASEGT. The V and J ends lost 6 bases and 3 bases respectively, with 14 bases between them.

This clonotype was observed at least ten times. The chain couples TRBV6-1 to TRBJ1-6, with a tentative D call TRBD1 (5 bases). This CDR3 comprises 14 residues. With 4 bases removed from V and 7 bases from J, the gap between germline ends came to 11 bases. Germline V gene sequence: CDR1 MNHNS, CDR2 SASEGT. The CDR3 region has the DNA TGTGCCAGCAGTGCGAAAGGGGACAATTCACCCCTCCACTTT. Translated, it gives CASSAKGDNSPLHF.

Many counts were recorded for this clonotype. In DNA form, the CDR3 reads TGCAGTGCTAGAGATGTGCGAGCGGGAGCCTACGAGCAGTACTTC. Its translation: CSARDVRAGAYEQYF. This chain uses TRBV20-1 with TRBJ2-7; 8 nucleotides line up with TRBD2. CDR1 and CDR2 from the germline V gene are DFQATT and SNEGSKA (reference sequence). The ends lost 0 bases at V and 2 bases at J; junction bases unmatched: 6. The CDR3 covers 15 residues.

This clonotype showed up many times. The gene calls are TRBV28 and TRBJ2-5; 8 bases align to TRBD2. This CDR3 region has 17 residues. Looked up from germline, CDR1 is MDHEN and CDR2 is SYDVKM. Unmatched junction bases numbered 18, after V lost 8 bases and J lost 4 bases. CDR3 amino acids: CASRLKLAAGVGETQYF. CDR3 sequence (DNA): TGTGCCAGCCGCCTTAAGTTGGCAGCGGGAGTTGGAGAGACCCAGTACTTC. Looking up the rest from reference TRBV28 and TRBJ2-5 gives the full variable domain: DVKVTQSSRYLVKRTGEKVFLECVQDMDHENMFWYRQDPGLGLRLIYFSYDVKMKEKGDIPEGYSVSREKKERFSLILESASTNQTSMYLCASRLKLAAGVGETQYFGPGTRLLVL.

There are many counts of this clonotype. The chain is built from TRBV27 and TRBJ1-1; TRBD1 is a possible D gene (5 bases). Trimming stripped 1 base from V and 4 bases from J, with 7 bases between. This CDR3 comprises 13 residues. Per germline, CDR1 MNHEY and CDR2 SMNVEV (reference sequence). The CDR3 loop reads CASSLYGGTEAFF. Written as DNA, the CDR3 is TGTGCCAGCAGTTTATATGGGGGCACTGAAGCTTTCTTT.